The 11 T cell receptor beta chains listed next were all sequenced from one sample in a study of tumor-infiltrating lymphocytes in localized non-small cell lung cancer. Sequenced by immunoSEQ multiplex PCR; TCRdb stores in-frame clones only, minus some. The sample carries about 16,000 clones, roughly 70% recorded once. The sequencing sample was made of lung tumor tissue. These receptors all come from a human donor with non-small cell lung cancer.

This sequence joins TRBV5-1 and TRBJ2-2, with D possibly being TRBD2 (5 bases). V was pared by 0 bases and J by 4 bases, with 10 bases between. The CDR3 sequence is 15 residues long. Germline CDR1 SGHRS, CDR2 YFSETQ. The CDR3 nucleotides read TGCGCCAGCAGCTTGGGGGCGCGGGTCACCGGGGAGCTGTTTTTT. Protein sequence: CASSLGARVTGELFF. The variable domain in full, completed from reference TRBV5-1 and TRBJ2-2, reads KAGVTQTPRYLIKTRGQQVTLSCSPISGHRSVSWYQQTPGQGLQFLFEYFSETQRNKGNFPGRFSGRQFSNSRSEMNVSTLELGDSALYLCASSLGARVTGELFFGEGSRLTVL.

The genes are TRBV11-2 and TRBJ2-7; no clear D gene. The CDR3 length is 13 residues. Germline lookup yields CDR1 SGHAT and CDR2 FQNNGV. V was pared by 4 bases and J by 0 bases, with 7 bases between. The CDR3: CASSSSPSYEQYF. CDR3 DNA sequence: TGTGCCAGCAGCTCCTCACCCTCCTACGAGCAGTACTTC.

J is TRBJ2-3 and V is TRBV7-9, with D possibly TRBD2 on 6 matching bases. The CDR3 length is 18 residues. Deletions cut 1 base from V and 4 bases from J, with 21 bases between. Germline CDR1 SEHNR, CDR2 FQNEAQ (reference sequence). CDR3 sequence: CASSLVLVMGGIADTQYF. In nucleotides, the CDR3 is TGTGCCAGCAGCTTAGTCCTAGTTATGGGGGGTATCGCAGATACGCAGTATTTT. Combining the CDR3 with reference TRBV7-9 and TRBJ2-3 gives the whole variable domain DTGVSQNPRHKITKRGQNVTFRCDPISEHNRLYWYRQTLGQGPEFLTYFQNEAQLEKSRLLSDRFSAERPKGSFSTLEIQRTEQGDSAMYLCASSLVLVMGGIADTQYFGPGTRLTVL.

Only one count was recorded for this clone. The V gene is TRBV4-1, the J gene TRBJ2-5, with 12 bases lining up with TRBD2. The V gene's germline CDR1 is MGHRA and CDR2 YSYEKL. The CDR3 extends over 20 amino acids. The V segment lost 3 bases and the J segment 5 bases; nucleotides outside the gene matches: 19. The CDR3 coding sequence is TGCGCCAGCAGCCACTTGCCCGGGGCTAGCGGGAGGGCGGGGGGGGAGACCCAGTACTTC. This sequence encodes CASSHLPGASGRAGGETQYF.

This clone has a handful of counts. This chain links TRBV5-1 with TRBJ2-2; 8 bases are a match to TRBD2. CDR3 length: 16 residues. The trim removed 3 bases at V and 4 bases at J, leaving 8 bases unmatched. Per the germline V gene, CDR1 is SGHRS and CDR2 is YFSETQ. The DNA for the CDR3 is TGCGCCAGCAGCTGGGAGAGCGGGAGTAGCACCGGGGAGCTGTTTTTT. It is translated as CASSWESGSSTGELFF.

CDR3 in DNA: TGTGCCAGCAGCTTAGAGGGGGGAAACACCGGGGAGCTGTTTTTT. It codes for CASSLEGGNTGELFF. V and J are TRBV11-2 and TRBJ2-2; TRBD2 is a possible D gene (6 bases). The V and J ends lost 0 bases and 2 bases respectively, with 7 bases between them. The CDR3 sequence is 15 residues long. The germline gives CDR1 SGHAT, CDR2 FQNNGV.

The V gene is TRBV18, the J gene TRBJ2-2; 8 bases are a match to TRBD2. Losses at the gene ends were 2 bases for V and 4 bases for J; bases not matched to a gene: 6. CDR3 length: 16 residues. The germline CDR1 and CDR2 sequences are KGHSH and LQKENI. The CDR3 is CASSPSALAGTGELFF. The CDR3 DNA sequence: TGTGCCAGCTCACCATCCGCTCTAGCGGGCACCGGGGAGCTGTTTTTT.

The chain employs TRBV15 and TRBJ1-2; no reliable D call. Germline CDR1 LNHNV, CDR2 YYDKDF (reference sequence). The CDR3 covers 11 residues. V lost 4 bases and J lost 6, with 6 bases in between. The CDR3 spells CATSNSHGYTF. The CDR3 nucleotides read TGTGCCACCAGCAACAGCCATGGCTACACCTTC. Full variable domain (rest looked up from reference TRBV15 and TRBJ1-2): DAMVIQNPRYQVTQFGKPVTLSCSQTLNHNVMYWYQQKSSQAPKLLFHYYDKDFNNEADTPDNFQSRRPNTSFCFLDIRSPGLGDTAMYLCATSNSHGYTFGSGTRLTVV.

By sample fraction, this clone is medium-sized. The rearrangement joins TRBV7-9 to TRBJ2-1, with D unresolved. V gave up 5 bases and J gave up 0 bases, with 14 bases separating them. The CDR3 is 16 residues long. From germline, CDR1 is SEHNR and CDR2 FQNEAQ (reference sequence). CDR3 nucleotides: TGTGCCAGCAGCCCTACGGTGGGATCCTCCTACAATGAGCAGTTCTTC. It translates to CASSPTVGSSYNEQFF.

The rearrangement links TRBV7-9 to TRBJ2-1; no definite D call. V lost 1 base, J lost 0 bases, and 7 bases lay in between. The CDR3 has 15 amino acids. Germline CDR1 SEHNR, CDR2 FQNEAQ (reference sequence). The CDR3 region has the DNA TGTGCCAGCAGCTTAGGCTGGAGCTCCTACAATGAGCAGTTCTTC. This encodes CASSLGWSSYNEQFF.

The CDR3 coding sequence is TGCGCCAGCAGGCGCACAGGGGACAGCAATCAGCCCCAGCATTTT. Amino acid sequence: CASRRTGDSNQPQHF. V is TRBV5-1 and J is TRBJ1-5, with 7 bases identical to TRBD1. Per germline, CDR1 SGHRS and CDR2 YFSETQ. The CDR3 is made up of 15 amino acids. Germline trimming cut 5 bases from V and 1 base from J; bases unmatched to any gene: 6.